This entry lists 31 T cell receptor beta chains sequenced from one sample in a study of Tregs in tolerant kidney transplant recipients. Recipients received nonmyeloablative bone marrow transplants from related graft donors, with transient mixed chimerism. TCRdb keeps only in-frame clones here, not all; method: immunoSEQ multiplex PCR. This sample's table has under 30,000 clones. Specimen: CD4+ T cells from blood (PBMCs), collected 6 months after the transplant. The receptors shown here come from a human patient who received a combined kidney and bone marrow transplant. Certain T cells may be donor cells from the graft.

Here the CDR3 reads CAISEFGYEQYF. The DNA read from the CDR3 is TGTGCCATCAGTGAGTTCGGGTACGAG. The chain is built from TRBV10-3 and TRBJ2-7; D is undetermined. The missing CDR3 end, 3 residues past where the read stops, is filled in from the germline J gene. The CDR3 totals 12 residues. Trimming took off 1 base at V and 4 bases at J, with 5 bases between the two ends. Per germline, CDR1 ENHRY and CDR2 SYGVKD.

Regarding this clone: The read finishes 3 residues shy of the CDR3 end, and the germline J gene is used to complete it. V is TRBV20-1 and J is TRBJ2-3; tentatively, D is TRBD2 (6 bases). V was trimmed by 0 bases and J by 0 bases, leaving 13 bases between them. The CDR3 consists of 16 residues. Germline V CDR1 and CDR2: DFQATT, SNEGSKA (reference sequence). The CDR3 sequence is CSARDLGGASTDTQYF. The CDR3 bases that were read are TGCAGTGCTAGAGATCTTGGCGGGGCGAGCACAGATACG.

As regards this clone: The read terminates 3 residues before the CDR3 end, so the remaining end is supplied by the germline J gene. This rearrangement joins TRBV7-9 to TRBJ1-1, with a possible D match to TRBD1 (6 bases). Trimming removed 5 bases at V and 1 base at J, with 11 bases between. CDR3 length: 14 amino acids. Germline-derived CDR1 and CDR2 are SEHNR and FQNEAQ (reference sequence). The CDR3 here is CASSASQGNTEAFF. CDR3 bases read: TGTGCCAGCAGCGCCTCACAGGGGAACACTGAA.

This clone is labeled medium-sized based on frequency. Sequencing ends 3 residues short of the CDR3 end; the germline J gene provides the rest. V and J are TRBV10-3 and TRBJ1-2, with D perhaps matching TRBD1 (5 bases). The germline gives CDR1 ENHRY, CDR2 SYGVKD. The CDR3 has 15 amino acids. The germline V and J ends were trimmed by 2 bases and 7 bases, with 17 bases remaining between them. The CDR3 sequence: CAISEDGGSGGGYTF. The CDR3 bases that were read are TGTGCCATCAGTGAGGATGGGGGGAGCGGCGGTGGC.

Points on this clone: The read stops 3 residues short of the end of the CDR3; the missing end is completed from the germline J gene. This sequence joins TRBV20-1 and TRBJ2-1, with 9 bases that match TRBD2. Trimming cost V 0 bases and J 4 bases; bases outside gene matches: 7. Germline CDR1 DFQATT, CDR2 SNEGSKA (reference sequence). The CDR3 has 16 residues. The CDR3 protein is CSARDLTSGLYNEQFF. Partial CDR3 DNA: TGCAGTGCTAGAGACCTAACTAGCGGGCTTTACAATGAG.

About this clone: The CDR3 end falls 3 residues outside the read, so it is completed with the germline J gene. The chain links TRBV2 to TRBJ1-1, with unresolved D. Germline values: CDR1 SNHLY, CDR2 FYNNEI. Deletions cut 2 bases from V and 6 bases from J, with 7 bases between. The CDR3 totals 12 residues. CDR3 DNA, as far as it was read: TGTGCCAGCAGTGAATCGAAGGCTGAA. Amino acids: CASSESKAE. The whole CDR3 is CASSESKAEAFF.

About this clone itself: The read terminates 3 residues before the CDR3 end, so the remaining end is supplied by the germline J gene. This chain joins TRBV2 and TRBJ1-3; D call uncertain. Deletions cut 3 bases from V and 0 bases from J, with 15 bases between. CDR1 SNHLY and CDR2 FYNNEI come from the germline V gene. The CDR3 has 17 amino acids. The sequenced CDR3 bases are TGTGCCAGCAGTGATTTCTACATGCAGGCCTCTGGAAACACC. Translation gives CASSDFYMQASGNT. The full CDR3 sequence reads CASSDFYMQASGNTIYF.

Note on this clone: The read halts 3 residues ahead of the CDR3 end, with the missing end drawn from the germline J gene. The rearrangement joins TRBV5-1 to TRBJ1-1; a weak D match, TRBD1 (5 bases). Germline-derived CDR1 and CDR2 are SGHRS and YFSETQ. With 6 bases removed from V and 4 bases from J, the gap between germline ends came to 13 bases. CDR3 size: 13 residues. The CDR3 DNA, read in part, is TGCGCCAGCACCCTAACAGGCAGCACTGAA. It encodes CASTLTGSTE. In full, the CDR3 reads CASTLTGSTEAFF.

Concerning this clone itself: The read gets to within 3 residues of the CDR3 end, and the germline J gene fills in the rest. The chain links TRBV5-5 to TRBJ2-3, with D hard to call. The V end was cut by 1 base, the J end by 5 bases, with 8 bases between. Germline assignment: CDR1 SGHKS and CDR2 YYEKEE (reference sequence). This CDR3 contains 13 residues. The DNA read from the CDR3 is TGTGCCAGCAGCTTGCCTAGTGTAGATACG. This translates into CASSLPSVDT. The whole CDR3 sequence reads CASSLPSVDTQYF.

About this clone itself: The CDR3 goes on 3 residues after the read ends, and that part is filled in from the germline J gene. The chain uses TRBV2 and TRBJ2-1; D is possibly TRBD2 (6 bases). V was shortened by 0 bases and J by 0 bases, with 18 bases between the two germline ends. The germline V gene has CDR1 SNHLY and CDR2 FYNNEI. The CDR3 sequence is 19 residues long. The DNA read from the CDR3 is TGTGCCAGCAGTGAAGCGCCACTTCTTAGCGGAAGCTCCTACAATGAG. Protein: CASSEAPLLSGSSYNE. The entire CDR3 protein reads CASSEAPLLSGSSYNEQFF. The whole variable domain, filled in from reference TRBV2 and TRBJ2-1, reads EPEVTQTPSHQVTQMGQEVILRCVPISNHLYFYWYRQILGQKVEFLVSFYNNEISEKSEIFDDQFSVERPDGSNFTLKIRSTKLEDSAMYFCASSEAPLLSGSSYNEQFFGPGTRLTVL.

About this clone: One junction end disagrees with the germline gene, perhaps due to a read error. The sequenced fragment ends 3 residues before the CDR3 boundary, so the rest is inferred from the germline J gene. The chain uses TRBV7-2 and TRBJ2-7; 10 nucleotides line up with TRBD2. Germline loops: CDR1 SGHTA, CDR2 FQGNSA. CDR3 length: 15 amino acids. The CDR3 loop reads CVSGVAGGLTYEQYF. Partial CDR3 DNA: TGTGTCAGCGGGGTAGCGGGGGGCCTTACCTACGAG.

As for this clone: The read comes to an end 3 residues before the CDR3 does, leaving the germline J gene to fill in the end. This rearrangement joins TRBV6-2 or TRBV6-3 to TRBJ2-5, with D possibly called TRBD1 or TRBD2 (5 bases each). Germline CDR1 and CDR2: MNHEY and SVGEGT. The CDR3 runs 14 residues. V lost 2 bases and J lost 5, with 12 bases in between. The CDR3 region is CASSYQEAGETQYF. The covered CDR3 bases are TGTGCCAGCAGTTACCAGGAGGCAGGGGAGACC.

Comment on this clone: The read stops 3 residues short of the end of the CDR3; the missing end is completed from the germline J gene. V and J are TRBV7-2 and TRBJ2-5, with D unclear. This CDR3 has 12 residues. The germline V gene encodes CDR1 SGHTA and CDR2 FQGNSA. Between the trimmed V and J ends, which lost 5 bases and 4 bases, there was a span of 8 bases. The CDR3 reads CASSPSLETQYF. The DNA read from the CDR3 is TGTGCCAGCAGCCCCTCCTTAGAGACC.

Details on this clone: With the read ending 3 residues before the CDR3 end, the germline J gene is used to fill in that end. V is TRBV13 and J is TRBJ2-1; tentatively, D is TRBD2 (5 bases). CDR3 length: 13 amino acids. The V and J ends lost 5 bases and 4 bases respectively, with 9 bases between them. Germline values: CDR1 PRHDT, CDR2 FYEKMQ (reference sequence). The CDR3 loop is CASSKRRYNEQFF. The sequenced CDR3 bases are TGTGCCAGCAGCAAGCGGAGGTACAATGAG.

Concerning this clone: Sequencing ends 3 residues short of the CDR3 end; the germline J gene provides the rest. The chain couples TRBV19 to TRBJ1-1; 8 bases line up with TRBD1. CDR1 is LNHDA and CDR2 is SQIVND in the germline V gene (reference sequence). The V and J ends lost 5 bases and 4 bases, in that order; junction bases with no gene match: 6. This CDR3 is built from 14 residues. The CDR3 sequence is CASSRQTGVTEAFF. The sequenced part of the CDR3 DNA is TGTGCCAGTAGTCGACAGACAGGGGTCACTGAA.

A remark on this clone: From the germline J gene comes the end of the CDR3, since the read stops 3 residues before it. The chain uses TRBV5-1 and TRBJ1-1; D possibly corresponds to TRBD1 (6 bases). Germline assignment: CDR1 SGHRS and CDR2 YFSETQ. This CDR3 is 16 amino acids long. V was cut by 4 bases and J by 1 base, with 17 bases left in between. The covered CDR3 bases are TGCGCCAGCAGCACATATCCACAGGGAGCGAACACTGAA. Its protein product is CASSTYPQGANTE. The full CDR3 sequence reads CASSTYPQGANTEAFF.

Of note for this clone: The CDR3 end lies 3 residues beyond the end of the read and is filled in from the germline J gene. The chain carries TRBV7-9 and TRBJ2-7; 9 bases line up with TRBD2. Germline V CDR1 and CDR2: SEHNR, FQNEAQ (reference sequence). This CDR3 spans 15 amino acids. Trimming took 1 base from V and 6 from J; bases not matched to a gene: 7. Partial CDR3 DNA: TGTGCCAGCAGCTTAGGTGTAGCGGGAGTGGGCGAG. It codes for CASSLGVAGVGE. The entire CDR3 is CASSLGVAGVGEQYF.

Considering frequency, this clone is medium-sized. The read ends 3 residues before the CDR3 terminus; that terminus is restored from the germline J gene. The chain has TRBV2 and TRBJ2-5; D possibly corresponds to TRBD1 (6 bases). The CDR3 runs 15 residues. V was cut by 1 base and J by 4 bases, with 13 bases left in between. From germline, CDR1 is SNHLY and CDR2 FYNNEI. Partial CDR3 DNA: TGTGCCAGCAGTGAAGACGCAGGGGCCGGAGAGACC. Its protein product is CASSEDAGAGET. The entire CDR3 is CASSEDAGAGETQYF.

Comment on this clone: The CDR3 end is not reached by the read, which stops 3 residues before it; the germline J gene fills it in. J is TRBJ2-5 and V is TRBV20-1, with 7 bases aligning to TRBD1. CDR3 length: 14 residues. CDR1 is DFQATT and CDR2 is SNEGSKA in the germline V gene (reference sequence). J gave up 1 base and V 3 bases, and 5 bases lay outside the gene matches. This CDR3 is CSASGRGTQETQYF. Incomplete CDR3 DNA: TGCAGTGCTAGTGGCAGGGGGACCCAAGAGACC.

Remarks on this clone: The read ends 3 residues before the CDR3 terminus; that terminus is restored from the germline J gene. This chain uses TRBV11-2 with TRBJ2-7; tentative D call: TRBD1 (5 bases). Germline V lookup: CDR1 SGHAT, CDR2 FQNNGV. V lost 3 bases and J lost 2, with 11 bases in between. This CDR3 comprises 14 residues. The CDR3 sequence is CASSFRQGPYEQYF. CDR3 bases read: TGTGCCAGCAGCTTCAGGCAGGGCCCCTACGAG.

Turning to this clone: The read terminates 3 residues ahead of where the CDR3 ends, so the germline J gene completes it. The rearrangement uses TRBV20-1 and TRBJ1-1; no clear D gene. CDR3 length equals 13 residues. Trimming left V 1 base short and J 1 base short, with 7 bases between. In germline, CDR1 is DFQATT, CDR2 SNEGSKA (reference sequence). CDR3 sequence: CSARGSGNTEAFF. The sequenced CDR3 bases are TGCAGTGCTAGAGGTTCCGGGAACACTGAA.

The CDR3 bases that were read are TGCAGTGCACTCTCAGGAGGCAGGGCGAACACTGAA. Its translation is CSALSGGRANTE. The full CDR3 reads CSALSGGRANTEAFF. The chain carries TRBV20-1 and TRBJ1-1; D is possibly TRBD1 (5 bases). The CDR3 end is not reached by the read, which stops 3 residues before it; the germline J gene fills it in. Germline CDR1 reads DFQATT; CDR2 reads SNEGSKA (reference sequence). The CDR3 totals 15 residues. The V gene lost 6 bases and the J gene lost 1 base, with 18 bases spanning the gap.

A remark on this clone: The CDR3 end is not reached by the read, which stops 3 residues before it; the germline J gene fills it in. The chain uses TRBV19 and TRBJ2-3; perhaps TRBD2 as D (6 bases). CDR3 length: 17 residues. Per germline, CDR1 LNHDA and CDR2 SQIVND (reference sequence). Trimming took 3 bases from V and 0 from J, leaving 16 bases between them. Partial CDR3 DNA: TGTGCCAGTAGTATTAGAAGGGGTCGGGGGAGCACAGATACG. This codes for CASSIRRGRGSTDT. The CDR3 in full is CASSIRRGRGSTDTQYF.

Comments on this clone: The observed sequence ends 3 residues before the CDR3 terminus, with the missing tail filled in from the germline J gene. The chain joins TRBV5-1 to TRBJ2-2; D gene ambiguous. The germline V gene has CDR1 SGHRS and CDR2 YFSETQ. V gave up 4 bases and J gave up 0 bases, with 7 bases separating them. This CDR3 has 14 residues. CDR3 bases read: TGCGCCAGCAGCAAATCTCCGAACACCGGGGAG. Its protein is CASSKSPNTGE. The full-length CDR3 reads as CASSKSPNTGELFF.

Points on this clone: Read coverage stops 3 residues before the CDR3 terminus; the germline J gene supplies the remainder. The chain links TRBV7-9 to TRBJ1-1; D remains unclear. Trimming took 2 bases from V and 1 from J, leaving 5 bases between them. CDR3 length: 13 amino acids. The V gene's germline CDR1 is SEHNR and CDR2 FQNEAQ (reference sequence). CDR3 DNA (partial): TGTGCCAGCAGCTTATCCGGGAACACTGAA. Translated: CASSLSGNTE. The whole CDR3 region reads CASSLSGNTEAFF.

On this clone itself: Sequencing ends 3 residues short of the CDR3 end; the germline J gene provides the rest. The chain is built from TRBV5-1 and TRBJ2-7; D unclear. Trimming stripped 4 bases from V and 3 bases from J, with 11 bases between. CDR3 size: 13 residues. Germline V gene sequence: CDR1 SGHRS, CDR2 YFSETQ. CDR3 region: CASSASGFYEQYF. The covered CDR3 bases are TGCGCCAGCAGCGCCTCCGGGTTCTACGAG. Using reference TRBV5-1 and TRBJ2-7 for the parts outside the CDR3, the full variable domain is KAGVTQTPRYLIKTRGQQVTLSCSPISGHRSVSWYQQTPGQGLQFLFEYFSETQRNKGNFPGRFSGRQFSNSRSEMNVSTLELGDSALYLCASSASGFYEQYFGPGTRLTVT.

In regard to this clone: The observed sequence ends 3 residues before the CDR3 terminus, with the missing tail filled in from the germline J gene. The chain links TRBV29-1 to TRBJ2-3; D is uncertain. The V gene's germline CDR1 is SQVTM and CDR2 ANQGSEA. V was clipped by 6 bases and J by 2 bases, with 6 bases between them. The CDR3 extends over 11 amino acids. This chain's CDR3 is CSVELTDTQYF. The CDR3 bases that were read are TGCAGCGTGGAACTCACAGATACG.

About this clone itself: The DNA ends 3 residues before the CDR3 does, and the rest of the CDR3 is filled in from the germline J gene. The rearrangement joins TRBV5-5 to TRBJ1-1, with D tentatively TRBD1 (5 bases). V lost 0 bases to trimming and J lost 1 base, with 7 bases between them. This CDR3 has 14 residues. Per germline, CDR1 SGHKS and CDR2 YYEKEE (reference sequence). The DNA read from the CDR3 is TGTGCCAGCAGCTTGGCGACAGCGAACACTGAA. Protein product: CASSLATANTE. The whole CDR3 is CASSLATANTEAFF.

The DNA read from the CDR3 is TGCGCCAGCAGTGAAGCCCGTCGGGATACG. Residues: CASSEARRDT. The full CDR3 reads CASSEARRDTQYF. This rearrangement joins TRBV10-1 to TRBJ2-3; D gene uncertain. Sequencing ends 3 residues short of the CDR3 end; the germline J gene provides the rest. The V end lost 3 bases, the J end lost 6 bases, and 10 bases lay between the germline ends. The length of the CDR3 is 13 residues. CDR1 and CDR2 from the germline V gene are WNHNN and SYGVQD (reference sequence).

Concerning this clone itself: The read is 3 residues too short to cover the CDR3 end, so that end is filled in from the germline J gene. The chain is built from TRBV29-1 and TRBJ2-1; D may be TRBD1 (5 bases). The CDR3 loop spans 14 amino acids. Germline V CDR1 and CDR2: SQVTM, ANQGSEA. V lost 4 bases and J lost 4, with 14 bases in between. CDR3 DNA, as far as it was read: TGCAGCGTTGGTCCCAGGGTGGGGTACAATGAG. It is translated as CSVGPRVGYNE. The whole CDR3 protein is CSVGPRVGYNEQFF.

A note on this clone: The read is 3 residues too short to cover the CDR3 end, so that end is filled in from the germline J gene. The chain carries TRBV29-1 and TRBJ2-1, with D maybe TRBD1 (6 bases). Per the germline V gene, CDR1 is SQVTM and CDR2 is ANQGSEA. The CDR3 is 12 amino acids. V lost 5 bases and J lost 8, with 13 bases in between. The sequenced CDR3 bases are TGCAGCGTTACACAGGGTAGCCATGAG. This encodes CSVTQGSHE. The entire CDR3 is CSVTQGSHEQFF.